The rows below give T cell receptor beta chains drawn from one sample of a study of regulatory T cells in long-lasting Graves disease. TCRdb processed the multiplex PCR reads anew with MiXCR; each CDR3 protein has one entry. Here the sample spans a few hundred thousand distinct CDR3 sequences, about 18% being singletons. A further study also used this sample, focusing on T cells in Graves' hyperthyroidism and ophthalmopathy.

Sequenced material: peripheral blood mononuclear cells (PBMCs), taken at new diagnosis, from a patient treated with antithyroid drugs. The receptors originated from a woman aged 25 to 39 with Graves disease. Both conserved end residues are part of each CDR3. The D gene is left open where the match is weak. Expanded clones get a size class; other rows say once, few or many, or leave the size out.

d_gene | abundance | j_gene | v_gene | CDR3aa | CDR3nt
TRBD1 | many | TRBJ1-1 | TRBV12-3/TRBV12-4 | CASSRDRGQNTEAFF | TGTGCCAGCAGCCGGGACAGGGGGCAGAACACTGAAGCTTTCTTT
. | . | TRBJ2-3 | TRBV5-4 | CASSRDSTDTQYF | TGTGCCAGCAGTAGGGACTCCACAGATACGCAGTATTTT
. | . | TRBJ1-2 | TRBV4-2 | CASSQDSLDGIPHTF | TGTGCCAGCAGCCAAGATAGCCTTGACGGGATCCCGCACACCTTC
TRBD2 | many | TRBJ2-7 | TRBV7-2 | CASSISGGAYEQYF | TGTGCCAGCAGCATTAGCGGGGGGGCCTACGAGCAGTACTTC
TRBD1 | many | TRBJ1-1 | TRBV18 | CASSMTGGGTEAFF | TGTGCCAGCTCAATGACAGGGGGAGGCACTGAAGCTTTCTTT
. | many | TRBJ1-2 | TRBV27 | CASSRKGIGNYGYTF | TGTGCCAGCAGCCGGAAGGGAATTGGCAACTATGGCTACACCTTC
. | many | TRBJ2-4 | TRBV20-1 | CSASLNIQYF | TGCAGTGCTAGTCTGAACATTCAGTACTTC
. | . | TRBJ1-1 | TRBV6-5 | CASSYTPGPGDEAFF | TGTGCCAGCAGTTACACCCCGGGCCCAGGGGATGAAGCTTTCTTT
. | . | TRBJ2-2 | TRBV2 | CASNPRVAPGELFF | TGTGCCAGCAATCCGCGAGTAGCCCCCGGGGAGCTGTTTTTT
TRBD1 | many | TRBJ1-4 | TRBV20-1 | CSARRQGGEKLFF | TGCAGTGCTAGAAGACAGGGTGGCGAAAAACTGTTTTTT
. | many | TRBJ1-5 | TRBV3-1 | CASSQGGGQPQHF | TGTGCCAGCAGCCAAGGGGGGGGTCAGCCCCAGCATTTT
TRBD1 | many | TRBJ1-2 | TRBV5-1 | CASSPGQGWGYTF | TGCGCCAGCAGTCCCGGACAGGGTTGGGGCTACACCTTC
. | many | TRBJ2-7 | TRBV6-5 | CASSWAGPYEQYF | TGTGCCAGCAGTTGGGCAGGGCCCTACGAGCAGTACTTC